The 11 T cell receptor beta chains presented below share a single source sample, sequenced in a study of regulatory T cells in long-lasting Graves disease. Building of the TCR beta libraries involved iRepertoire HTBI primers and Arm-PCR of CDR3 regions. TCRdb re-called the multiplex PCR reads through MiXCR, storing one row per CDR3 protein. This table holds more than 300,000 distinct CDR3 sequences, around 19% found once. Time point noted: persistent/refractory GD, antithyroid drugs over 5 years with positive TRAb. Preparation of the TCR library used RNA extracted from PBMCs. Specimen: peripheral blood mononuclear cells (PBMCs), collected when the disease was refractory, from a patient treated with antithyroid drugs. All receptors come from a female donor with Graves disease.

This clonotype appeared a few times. CDR3 DNA: TGTGCCAGCAGCGCCGGCTACTACTCTTCTAACACTGAAGCTTTCTTT. Amino acids: CASSAGYYSSNTEAFF. The chain combines TRBV9 with TRBJ1-1, with no clear D. V was clipped by 3 bases and J by 2 bases, with 17 bases between them. The CDR3 runs to 16 residues. CDR1 is SGDLS, CDR2 YYNGEE, per germline.

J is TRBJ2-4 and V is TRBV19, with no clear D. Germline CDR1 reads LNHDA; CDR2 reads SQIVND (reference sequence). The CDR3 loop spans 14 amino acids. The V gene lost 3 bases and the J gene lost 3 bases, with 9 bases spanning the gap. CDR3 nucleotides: TGTGCCAGTAGTATTAGTCGGATCAAAAACATTCAGTACTTC. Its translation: CASSISRIKNIQYF.

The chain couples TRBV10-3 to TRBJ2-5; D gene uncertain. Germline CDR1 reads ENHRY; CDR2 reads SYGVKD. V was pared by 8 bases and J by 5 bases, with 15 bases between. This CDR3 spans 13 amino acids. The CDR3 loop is CAIVEGLGETQYF. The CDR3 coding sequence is TGTGCCATCGTAGAAGGCTTAGGGGAGACCCAGTACTTC.

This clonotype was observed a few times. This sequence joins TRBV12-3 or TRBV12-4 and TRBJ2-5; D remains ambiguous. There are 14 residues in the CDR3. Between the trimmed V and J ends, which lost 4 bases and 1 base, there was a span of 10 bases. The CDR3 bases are TGTGCCAGCAGTTACTTAGGGTCCCAAGAGACCCAGTACTTC. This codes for CASSYLGSQETQYF.

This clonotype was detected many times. The DNA of the CDR3 is TGCAGTGCCTCGAGACAGGGGAAGTACGAGCAGTACTTC. This gives the protein CSASRQGKYEQYF. This sequence joins TRBV20-1 and TRBJ2-7, with 8 positions matching TRBD1. The CDR3 totals 13 residues. Germline-derived CDR1 and CDR2 are DFQATT and SNEGSKA (reference sequence). Losses at the gene ends were 6 bases for V and 4 bases for J; bases not matched to a gene: 8.

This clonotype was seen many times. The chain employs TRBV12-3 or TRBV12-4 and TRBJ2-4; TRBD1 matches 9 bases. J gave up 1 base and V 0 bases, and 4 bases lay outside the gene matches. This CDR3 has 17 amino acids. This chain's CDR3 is CASSLAGTGMAKNIQYF. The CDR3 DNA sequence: TGTGCCAGCAGTTTAGCCGGGACAGGGATGGCCAAAAACATTCAGTACTTC.

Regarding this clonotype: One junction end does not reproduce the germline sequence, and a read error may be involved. As DNA, the CDR3 is TGTGCCAGTAGTTACTCGGGTCGTAATAATTCACCCCTCCACTTT. This translates into CASSYSGRNNSPLHF. The chain uses TRBV6-2 or TRBV6-3 and TRBJ1-6; D not certain. The CDR3 covers 15 residues. Germline CDR1 reads MNHEY; CDR2 reads SVGEGT.

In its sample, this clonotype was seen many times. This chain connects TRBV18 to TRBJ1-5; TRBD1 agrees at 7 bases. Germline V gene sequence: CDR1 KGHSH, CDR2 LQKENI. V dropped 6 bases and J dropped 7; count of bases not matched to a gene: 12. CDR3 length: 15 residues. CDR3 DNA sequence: TGTGCCAGCTCCCCAACTACAGGGGTAGACCAGCCCCAGCATTTT. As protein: CASSPTTGVDQPQHF.

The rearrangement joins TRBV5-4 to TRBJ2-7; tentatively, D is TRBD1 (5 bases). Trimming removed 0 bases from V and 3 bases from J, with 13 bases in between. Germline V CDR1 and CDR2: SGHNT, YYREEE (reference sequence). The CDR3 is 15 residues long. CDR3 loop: CASSLECRDHYEQYF. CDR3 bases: TGTGCCAGCAGCTTGGAATGCAGGGATCACTACGAGCAGTACTTC. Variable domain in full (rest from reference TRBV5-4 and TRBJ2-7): ETGVTQSPTHLIKTRGQQVTLRCSSQSGHNTVSWYQQALGQGPQFIFQYYREEENGRGNFPPRFSGLQFPNYSSELNVNALELDDSALYLCASSLECRDHYEQYFGPGTRLTVT.

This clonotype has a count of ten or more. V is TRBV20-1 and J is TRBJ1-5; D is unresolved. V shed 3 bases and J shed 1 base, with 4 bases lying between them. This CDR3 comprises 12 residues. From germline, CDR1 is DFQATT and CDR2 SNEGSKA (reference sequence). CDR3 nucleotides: TGCAGTGCTAGTCGGAGCAATCAGCCCCAGCATTTT. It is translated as CSASRSNQPQHF.

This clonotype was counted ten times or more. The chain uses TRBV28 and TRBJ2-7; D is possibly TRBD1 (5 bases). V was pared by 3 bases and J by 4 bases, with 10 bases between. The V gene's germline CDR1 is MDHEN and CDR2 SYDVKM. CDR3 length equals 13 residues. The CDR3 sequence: CASSFPGLYEQYF. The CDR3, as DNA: TGTGCCAGCAGTTTTCCAGGGTTGTACGAGCAGTACTTC.